This T cell receptor beta chain appears in the sequencing data of a study of T cell changes during pregnancy in multiple sclerosis. Repertoires were generated with immunoSEQ multiplex PCR, while TCRdb's copy carries only in-frame clones and drops some. The repertoire holds 65,000 to 95,000 clones, with 90% to 95% as singletons. The CDR3 extends over 15 amino acids. V was shortened by 6 bases and J by 1 base, with 13 bases between the two germline ends. From germline, CDR1 is SNHLY and CDR2 FYNNEI. The TCR sequence derives from a female donor in good health, enrolled as a control in a pregnancy study. The chain combines TRBV2 with TRBJ2-1; D is perhaps TRBD2 (6 bases). Sequences were derived from peripheral blood, sampled in the second trimester of pregnancy. CDR3 region: CASRADGGSYNEQFF. CDR3 in DNA: TGTGCCAGCAGGGCTGATGGGGGGTCCTACAATGAGCAGTTCTTC.